This entry lists 18 T cell receptor beta chains sequenced from one sample in a study of T cells in Graves' hyperthyroidism and ophthalmopathy. RNA transcripts were the template for amplifying TCR beta CDR3 regions. An initial round of RT-PCR targeting the TCR CDR3 relied on the HTBI primer set. TCRdb analysed the multiplex PCR reads with MiXCR anew, one entry per CDR3 protein. The repertoire holds under 350,000 distinct CDR3 sequences, with 15% to 20% as singletons. The sample was blood. These TCRs come from a woman in her 50s with Graves' hyperthyroidism.

This clonotype was found many times. A junction boundary mismatches the germline segment, possibly from a read error. The V gene is TRBV13, the J gene TRBJ2-5, with D perhaps TRBD2 (6 bases). The length of the CDR3 is 15 residues. Germline V CDR1 and CDR2: PRHDT, FYEKMQ (reference sequence). This CDR3 reads CTSSPRGLGQETQYF. DNA for the CDR3: TGTACCAGCAGCCCCCGGGGACTGGGGCAAGAGACCCAGTACTTC. The complete variable domain, with remaining parts taken from reference TRBV13 and TRBJ2-5, reads AAGVIQSPRHLIKEKRETATLKCYPIPRHDTVYWYQQGPGQDPQFLISFYEKMQSDKGSIPDRFSAQQFSDYHSELNMSSLELGDSALYFCTSSPRGLGQETQYFGPGTRLLVL.

This clonotype has a handful of counts. The V gene is TRBV12-3 or TRBV12-4, the J gene TRBJ1-6; D is perhaps TRBD1 (5 bases). CDR3 length: 14 amino acids. Trimming pared 5 bases from V and 6 bases from J, leaving 11 bases between. The CDR3 sequence: CASSPGTGNSPLHF. The CDR3 nucleotides are TGTGCCAGCAGTCCCGGGACCGGTAATTCACCCCTCCACTTT.

The CDR3 reads CASSRGNLGYEQYF. CDR3 DNA sequence: TGTGCCAGCAGCCGCGGCAATTTGGGCTACGAGCAGTACTTC. The V call is TRBV3-1, the J call TRBJ2-7; no clear D. There are 14 residues in the CDR3. Per the germline V gene, CDR1 is LGHDT and CDR2 is YNNKEL (reference sequence). The germline V and J ends were trimmed by 4 bases and 3 bases, with 13 bases remaining between them.

In its sample, this clonotype was seen many times. The rearrangement links TRBV2 to TRBJ2-3; 10 bases agree with TRBD2. Germline CDR1 is SNHLY and CDR2 is FYNNEI. The CDR3 extends over 15 amino acids. The J segment lost 3 bases and the V segment lost 4 bases, leaving 4 bases of the junction unmatched. CDR3: CASSGPSGRTDTQYF. The DNA of the CDR3 is TGTGCCAGCAGTGGGCCTAGCGGGAGAACAGATACGCAGTATTTT.

There are a few counts of this clonotype. The genes are TRBV4-1 and TRBJ1-1; D is unclear. The CDR3 consists of 15 residues. Germline lookup yields CDR1 MGHRA and CDR2 YSYEKL. The V end lost 4 bases, the J end lost 3 bases, and 15 bases lay between the germline ends. CDR3 residues: CASSPSLLRDTEAFF. The CDR3 DNA reads TGCGCCAGCAGCCCGTCCCTACTTAGGGACACTGAAGCTTTCTTT.

The V call is TRBV6-1, the J call TRBJ1-2; D gene ambiguous. V was cut by 0 bases and J by 8 bases, with 10 bases left in between. CDR3 size: 13 residues. Per germline, CDR1 MNHNS and CDR2 SASEGT. CDR3 protein: CASSEARTGGYTF. The CDR3 region has the DNA TGTGCCAGCAGTGAAGCTAGGACGGGAGGCTACACCTTC.

The J gene is TRBJ2-7, the V gene TRBV12-3 or TRBV12-4; 7 bases match TRBD2. The CDR3 consists of 15 residues. The V and J ends lost 1 base and 2 bases, in that order; junction bases with no gene match: 5. DNA of the CDR3: TGTGCCAGCAGTTTAGGCCTAGCGGATCCCTACGAGCAGTACTTC. This codes for CASSLGLADPYEQYF.

The chain couples TRBV7-9 to TRBJ2-3; TRBD2 aligns across 10 bases. Losses at the gene ends were 2 bases for V and 6 bases for J; bases not matched to a gene: 5. Looked up from germline, CDR1 is SEHNR and CDR2 is FQNEAQ (reference sequence). This CDR3 is built from 15 residues. CDR3 sequence: CASSLLAGVGDTQYF. CDR3 in DNA: TGTGCCAGCAGCTTACTAGCGGGAGTGGGGGATACGCAGTATTTT.

This clonotype was detected only a few times. The rearrangement uses TRBV6-1 and TRBJ2-1; the D call may be TRBD1 or TRBD2 (7 bases each). Germline CDR1 reads MNHNS; CDR2 reads SASEGT. The CDR3 runs to 15 residues. Deletions cut 6 bases from V and 8 bases from J, with 20 bases between. The CDR3 spells CASSLRGGGGDEQFF. CDR3 sequence (DNA): TGTGCCAGCAGCCTCAGGGGGGGGGGCGGAGATGAGCAGTTCTTC.

This sequence joins TRBV19 and TRBJ2-3; D assignment may be TRBD1 or TRBD2 (7 bases each). The CDR3 is 16 amino acids. Germline CDR1 and CDR2: LNHDA and SQIVND (reference sequence). Trimming cost V 2 bases and J 2 bases, with 14 bases left between them. The DNA for the CDR3 is TGTGCCAGTAGTATAACAGGGGAGGGCTTCACAGATACGCAGTATTTT. Its protein is CASSITGEGFTDTQYF.

The chain employs TRBV7-9 and TRBJ2-7; no definite D call. The CDR3 covers 13 residues. Trimming cost V 0 bases and J 6 bases, with 9 bases left between them. The V gene's germline CDR1 is SEHNR and CDR2 FQNEAQ (reference sequence). The CDR3 protein is CASSLAPMVEQYF. In DNA, the CDR3 is TGTGCCAGCAGCTTAGCCCCCATGGTCGAGCAGTACTTC.

V is TRBV20-1 and J is TRBJ2-7, with 9 bases aligning to TRBD2. V shed 8 bases and J 4 bases; nucleotides not matched to a gene: 6. CDR1 and CDR2 from the germline V gene are DFQATT and SNEGSKA (reference sequence). The CDR3 is made up of 12 amino acids. CDR3 amino acids: CSPSSGIYEQYF. The CDR3 bases are TGCAGTCCCTCTAGCGGGATTTACGAGCAGTACTTC.

The chain couples TRBV28 to TRBJ2-5, with D possibly being TRBD2 (5 bases). The CDR3 covers 11 residues. The germline CDR1 and CDR2 sequences are MDHEN and SYDVKM. Trimming removed 3 bases at V and 13 bases at J, with 12 bases between. The DNA for the CDR3 is TGTGCCAGCAGTTTGGGAAGGACTGTGTACTTC. Amino acids: CASSLGRTVYF.

This clonotype showed up many times. The V and J genes are TRBV6-2 or TRBV6-3 and TRBJ2-6; D is possibly TRBD2 (5 bases). Trimming took 1 base from V and 2 from J, leaving 15 bases between them. The CDR3 totals 18 residues. The germline V gene encodes CDR1 MNHEY and CDR2 SVGEGT. The CDR3 nucleotides are TGTGCCAGCAGTTACTTGCCCGGCCCCGGGGCTGGGGCCAACGTCCTGACTTTC. Protein product: CASSYLPGPGAGANVLTF.

As to this clonotype: This may arise from a read error, as a much more abundant clone is one base away. This chain uses TRBV18 with TRBJ2-7, with 8 bases aligning to TRBD2. Germline V gives CDR1 KGHSH, CDR2 LQKENI. The CDR3 contains 15 residues. CDR3 nucleotides: TGTGCCAGCACACCTCCCGGGACTAGCTCCTACGAGCAGTACTTC. The encoded protein is CASTPPGTSSYEQYF.

This clonotype was seen ten or more times. The chain recombines TRBV6-2 or TRBV6-3 with TRBJ2-1; D call uncertain. Per germline, CDR1 MNHEY and CDR2 SVGEGT. The CDR3 covers 13 residues. The V end was cut by 7 bases, the J end by 9 bases, with 16 bases between. DNA for the CDR3: TGTGCCAGCACCCAAAGTAGGTTAACTGAGCAGTTCTTC. Translation gives CASTQSRLTEQFF.

This clonotype was seen at least ten times. This sequence joins TRBV28 and TRBJ2-7, with D hard to call. This CDR3 comprises 13 residues. Germline assignment: CDR1 MDHEN and CDR2 SYDVKM. V lost 3 bases, J lost 3 bases, and 9 bases lay in between. In nucleotides, the CDR3 is TGTGCCAGCAGTTTCGGCAGGTACTACGAGCAGTACTTC. Translated, it gives CASSFGRYYEQYF. Drawing the rest from reference TRBV28 and TRBJ2-7, the complete variable domain is DVKVTQSSRYLVKRTGEKVFLECVQDMDHENMFWYRQDPGLGLRLIYFSYDVKMKEKGDIPEGYSVSREKKERFSLILESASTNQTSMYLCASSFGRYYEQYFGPGTRLTVT.

This clonotype was seen only a few times. The rearrangement uses TRBV10-3 and TRBJ2-2; no clear D gene. V was cut by 1 base and J by 5 bases, with 11 bases left in between. The V gene's germline CDR1 is ENHRY and CDR2 SYGVKD. The CDR3 has 15 amino acids. The CDR3 coding sequence is TGTGCCATCAGTGAGTTTCCGGTGGGGACCGGGGAGCTGTTTTTT. Amino acids: CAISEFPVGTGELFF.